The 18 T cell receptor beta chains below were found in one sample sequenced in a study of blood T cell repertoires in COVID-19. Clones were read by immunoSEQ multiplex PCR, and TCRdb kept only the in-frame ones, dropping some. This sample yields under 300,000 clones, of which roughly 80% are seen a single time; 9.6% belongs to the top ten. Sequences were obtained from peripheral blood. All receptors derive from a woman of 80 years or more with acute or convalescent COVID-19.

The CDR3: CATSERVGFYNSPLHF. The CDR3 coding sequence is TGTGCCACCAGTGAGAGGGTGGGGTTTTATAATTCACCCCTCCACTTT. This chain links TRBV24-1 with TRBJ1-6; D gene ambiguous. This CDR3 contains 16 residues. Between the trimmed V and J ends, which lost 4 bases and 4 bases, there was a span of 13 bases. The germline V gene encodes CDR1 KGHDR and CDR2 SFDVKD.

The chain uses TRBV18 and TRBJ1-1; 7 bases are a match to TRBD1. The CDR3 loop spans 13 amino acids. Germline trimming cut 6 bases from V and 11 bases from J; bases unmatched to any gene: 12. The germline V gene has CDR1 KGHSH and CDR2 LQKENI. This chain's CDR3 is CASSPGQDHEAFF. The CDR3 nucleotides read TGTGCCAGCTCGCCAGGACAGGACCATGAGGCTTTCTTT.

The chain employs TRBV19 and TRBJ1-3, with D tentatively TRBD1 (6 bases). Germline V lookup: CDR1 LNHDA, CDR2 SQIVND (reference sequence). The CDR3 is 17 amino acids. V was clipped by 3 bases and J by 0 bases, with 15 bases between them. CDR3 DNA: TGTGCCAGTAGTATGGTACAGGGCGCCATCTCTGGAAACACCATATATTTT. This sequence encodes CASSMVQGAISGNTIYF.

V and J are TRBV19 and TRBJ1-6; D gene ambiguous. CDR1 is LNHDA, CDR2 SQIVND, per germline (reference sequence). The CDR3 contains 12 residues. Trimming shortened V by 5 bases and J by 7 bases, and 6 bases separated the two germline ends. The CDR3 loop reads CASSGGNSPLHF. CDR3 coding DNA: TGTGCCAGTAGTGGAGGGAATTCACCCCTCCACTTT.

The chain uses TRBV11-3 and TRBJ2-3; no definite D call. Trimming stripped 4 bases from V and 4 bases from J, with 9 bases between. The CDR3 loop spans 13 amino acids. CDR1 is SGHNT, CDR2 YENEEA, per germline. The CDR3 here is CASSSHTADTQYF. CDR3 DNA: TGTGCCAGCAGCTCCCATACTGCAGATACGCAGTATTTT.

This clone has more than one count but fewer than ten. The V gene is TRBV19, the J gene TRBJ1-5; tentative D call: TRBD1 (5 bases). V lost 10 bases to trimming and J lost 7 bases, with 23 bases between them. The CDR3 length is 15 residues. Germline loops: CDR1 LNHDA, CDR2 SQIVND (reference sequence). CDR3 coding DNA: TGTGCCACTCCCTTACCGCGGCAGGGAGGACAGCCCCAGCATTTT. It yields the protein CATPLPRQGGQPQHF.

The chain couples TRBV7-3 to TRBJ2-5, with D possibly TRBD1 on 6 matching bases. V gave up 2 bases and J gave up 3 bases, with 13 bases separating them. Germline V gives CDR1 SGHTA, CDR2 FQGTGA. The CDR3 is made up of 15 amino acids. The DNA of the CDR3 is TGTGCCAGCAGCTTAGGGGGCTCCGGGGAAGAGACCCAGTACTTC. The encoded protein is CASSLGGSGEETQYF.

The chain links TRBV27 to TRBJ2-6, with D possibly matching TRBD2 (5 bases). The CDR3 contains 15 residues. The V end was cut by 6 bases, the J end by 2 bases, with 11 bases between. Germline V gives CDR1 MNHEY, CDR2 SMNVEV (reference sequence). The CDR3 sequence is CASSSWGAGANVLTF. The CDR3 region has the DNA TGTGCCAGCAGCTCTTGGGGAGCTGGGGCCAACGTCCTGACTTTC.

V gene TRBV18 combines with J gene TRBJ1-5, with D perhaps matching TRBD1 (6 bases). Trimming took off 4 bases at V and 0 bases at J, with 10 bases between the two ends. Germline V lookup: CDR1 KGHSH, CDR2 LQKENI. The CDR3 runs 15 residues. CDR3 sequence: CASSQQGYSNQPQHF. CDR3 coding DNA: TGTGCCAGCTCACAACAGGGTTATAGCAATCAGCCCCAGCATTTT.

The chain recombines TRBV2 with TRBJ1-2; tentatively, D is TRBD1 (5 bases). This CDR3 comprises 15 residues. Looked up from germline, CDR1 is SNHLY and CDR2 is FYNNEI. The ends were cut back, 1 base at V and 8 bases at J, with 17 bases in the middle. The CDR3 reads CASSEVWGSNTGYTF. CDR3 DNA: TGTGCCAGCAGTGAAGTATGGGGCTCTAACACGGGCTACACCTTC.

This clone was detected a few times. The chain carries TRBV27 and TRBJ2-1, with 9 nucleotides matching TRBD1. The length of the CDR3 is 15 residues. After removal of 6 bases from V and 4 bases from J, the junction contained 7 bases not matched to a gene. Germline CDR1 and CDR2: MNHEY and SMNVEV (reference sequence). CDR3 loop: CASSEQGAGYNEQFF. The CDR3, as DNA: TGTGCCAGCAGCGAACAGGGGGCCGGTTACAATGAGCAGTTCTTC.

CDR3 in amino acids: CASSFDRGKQFF. The CDR3 bases are TGTGCCAGCAGTTTCGACAGGGGGAAGCAGTTCTTC. The rearrangement joins TRBV3-1 (or the pseudogene TRBV3-2) to TRBJ2-1; 9 positions agree with TRBD1. Germline lookup yields CDR1 LGHDT and CDR2 YNNKEL (reference sequence). This CDR3 has 12 amino acids. Losses at the gene ends were 6 bases for V and 11 bases for J; bases not matched to a gene: 5.

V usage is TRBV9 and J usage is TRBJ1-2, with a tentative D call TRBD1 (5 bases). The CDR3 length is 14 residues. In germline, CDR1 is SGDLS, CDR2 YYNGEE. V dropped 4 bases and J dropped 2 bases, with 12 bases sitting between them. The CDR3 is CASSRLDTNYGYTF. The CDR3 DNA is TGTGCCAGCAGCCGCCTGGACACGAACTATGGCTACACCTTC.

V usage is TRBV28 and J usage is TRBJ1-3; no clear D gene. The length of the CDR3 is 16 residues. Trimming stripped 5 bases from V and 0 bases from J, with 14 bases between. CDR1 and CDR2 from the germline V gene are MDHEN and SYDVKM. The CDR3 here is CASSTPTRNSGNTIYF. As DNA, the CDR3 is TGTGCCAGCAGTACCCCGACTCGAAACTCTGGAAACACCATATATTTT.

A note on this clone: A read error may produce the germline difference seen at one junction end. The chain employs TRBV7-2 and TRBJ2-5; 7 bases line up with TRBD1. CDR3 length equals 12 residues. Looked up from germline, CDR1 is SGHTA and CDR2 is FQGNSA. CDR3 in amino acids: CASSSGGETKYF. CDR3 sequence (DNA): TGTGCCAGCAGTTCAGGGGGTGAGACCAAGTACTTC.

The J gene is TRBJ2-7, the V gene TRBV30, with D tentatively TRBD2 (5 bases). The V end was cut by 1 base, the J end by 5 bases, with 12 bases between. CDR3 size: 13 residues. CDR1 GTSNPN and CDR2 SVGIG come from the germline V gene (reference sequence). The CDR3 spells CAWSGLAANEQYF. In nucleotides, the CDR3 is TGTGCCTGGAGTGGGCTAGCCGCAAACGAGCAGTACTTC. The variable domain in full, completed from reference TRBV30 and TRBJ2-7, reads SQTIHQWPATLVQPVGSPLSLECTVEGTSNPNLYWYRQAAGRGLQLLFYSVGIGQISSEVPQNLSASRPQDRQFILSSKKLLLSDSGFYLCAWSGLAANEQYFGPGTRLTVT.

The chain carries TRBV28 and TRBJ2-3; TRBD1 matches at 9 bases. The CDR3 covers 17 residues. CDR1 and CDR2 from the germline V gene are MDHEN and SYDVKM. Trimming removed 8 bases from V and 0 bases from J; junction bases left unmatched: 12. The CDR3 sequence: CASPPRGQGQSTDTQYF. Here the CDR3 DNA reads TGTGCCAGCCCCCCCCGAGGACAGGGGCAAAGCACAGATACGCAGTATTTT.

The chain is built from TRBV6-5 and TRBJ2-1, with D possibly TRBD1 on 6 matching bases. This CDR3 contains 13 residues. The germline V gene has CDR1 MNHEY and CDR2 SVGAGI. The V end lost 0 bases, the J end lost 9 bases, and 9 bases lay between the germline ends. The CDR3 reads CASSYSMGAEQFF. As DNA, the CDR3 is TGTGCCAGCAGTTACTCAATGGGGGCTGAGCAGTTCTTC.